Listed below are T cell receptor beta chains from one sample, sequenced in a study of OX40 agonist ivuxolimab in advanced cancers. Using immunoSEQ multiplex PCR, the repertoire was profiled, and TCRdb retains in-frame clones only, with some absent. The table records roughly 70,000 clones, nearly 90% of them present only once. Sequencing used CD4+ or CD8+ T cells sorted from blood, obtained in a trial of the OX40 agonist ivuxolimab. Receptors were obtained from an adult with an advanced solid tumor such as melanoma, head and neck, liver or kidney cancer. CDR3s include the opening cysteine and the closing phenylalanine or tryptophan. Fields, in order: J gene, clone size, V gene, D gene, CDR3 protein, CDR3 DNA. D genes are given only for firm matches. For some rows the clone size is stated as once, few or many, or as a class when expanded; others skip it.

TRBJ2-7 - TRBV11-2 TRBD1 CASSIRQGSYEQYF TGTGCCAGCAGCATAAGACAGGGGTCCTACGAGCAGTACTTC
TRBJ1-2 - TRBV5-1 - CASSLAQGGYNGYTF TGCGCCAGCAGCTTGGCCCAGGGAGGATACAATGGCTACACCTTC
TRBJ2-1 - TRBV7-3 TRBD2 CASRKAGGPDNEQFF TGTGCCAGCAGGAAAGCGGGAGGGCCCGACAATGAGCAGTTCTTC
TRBJ1-5 - TRBV2 TRBD1 CASSIQGADQPQHF TGTGCCAGCAGTATCCAGGGGGCGGATCAGCCCCAGCATTTT
TRBJ1-5 few TRBV27 - CASSLGWDQPQHF TGTGCCAGCAGTTTAGGGTGGGACCAGCCCCAGCATTTT
TRBJ2-1 - TRBV6-1 - CASSPYNEQFF TGTGCCAGCAGTCCCTACAATGAGCAGTTCTTC
TRBJ1-2 once TRBV11-2 TRBD1 CASSQGQVVTF TGTGCCAGCAGCCAGGGACAGGTAGTCACCTTC
TRBJ1-4 - TRBV7-8 - CASSPGRKTYNEKLFF TGTGCCAGCAGCCCAGGCCGAAAGACTTATAATGAAAAACTGTTTTTT
TRBJ1-4 - TRBV2 - CASSVSRGRNVEKLFF TGTGCCAGCAGTGTAAGCAGGGGCCGGAATGTTGAAAAACTGTTTTTT
TRBJ2-5 - TRBV25-1 TRBD1 CASSRQGKETQYF TGTGCCAGCAGTCGACAGGGGAAAGAGACCCAGTACTTC
TRBJ1-5 - TRBV5-6 - CASSFFGGPNQPQHF TGTGCCAGCAGCTTTTTTGGGGGGCCCAATCAGCCCCAGCATTTT
TRBJ2-1 - TRBV6-5 TRBD1 CASMIPGQSNEQFF TGTGCCAGCATGATACCGGGACAGTCGAATGAGCAGTTCTTC
TRBJ1-1 - TRBV10-3 - CAISVGGTLNTEAFF TGTGCCATCAGTGTCGGAGGGACATTGAACACTGAAGCTTTCTTT